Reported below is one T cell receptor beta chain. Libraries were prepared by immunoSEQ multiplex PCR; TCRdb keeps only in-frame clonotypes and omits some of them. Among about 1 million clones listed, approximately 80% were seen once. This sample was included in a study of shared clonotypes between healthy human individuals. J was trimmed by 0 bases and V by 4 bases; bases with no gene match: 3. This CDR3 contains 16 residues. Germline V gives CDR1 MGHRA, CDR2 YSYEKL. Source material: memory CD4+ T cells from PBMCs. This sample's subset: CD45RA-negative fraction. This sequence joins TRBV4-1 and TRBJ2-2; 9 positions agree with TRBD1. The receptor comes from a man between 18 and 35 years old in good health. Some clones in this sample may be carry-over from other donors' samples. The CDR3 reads CASSLGQGPNTGELFF. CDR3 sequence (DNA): TGCGCCAGCAGCCTCGGACAGGGGCCGAACACCGGGGAGCTGTTTTTT.